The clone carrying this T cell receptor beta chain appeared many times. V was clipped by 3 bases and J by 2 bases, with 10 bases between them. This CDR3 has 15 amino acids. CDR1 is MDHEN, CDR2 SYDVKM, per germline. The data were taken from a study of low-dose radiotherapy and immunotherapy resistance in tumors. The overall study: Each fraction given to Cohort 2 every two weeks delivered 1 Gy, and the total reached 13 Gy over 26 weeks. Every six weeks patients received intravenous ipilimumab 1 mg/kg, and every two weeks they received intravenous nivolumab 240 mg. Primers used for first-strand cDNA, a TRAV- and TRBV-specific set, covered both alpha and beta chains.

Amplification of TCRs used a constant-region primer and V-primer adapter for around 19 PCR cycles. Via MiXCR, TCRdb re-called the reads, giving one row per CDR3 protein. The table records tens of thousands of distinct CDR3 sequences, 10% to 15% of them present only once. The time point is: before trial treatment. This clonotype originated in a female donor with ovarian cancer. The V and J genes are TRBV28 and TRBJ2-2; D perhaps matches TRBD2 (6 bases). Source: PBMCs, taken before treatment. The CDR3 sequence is CASSLGGTNTGELFF. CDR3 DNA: TGTGCCAGCAGTTTGGGGGGAACTAACACCGGGGAGCTGTTTTTT.